This entry features one T cell receptor beta chain sequence. Antigen: not known. Here immunoSEQ multiplex PCR was the method, and the copy in TCRdb shows in-frame clones only, minus some. In the table there are approximately 140,000 clones, 91% of which are singletons. The germline V gene has CDR1 KGHDR and CDR2 SFDVKD. V was pared by 5 bases and J by 4 bases, with 10 bases between. The CDR3 has 13 residues. The data are from a study of T cell responses to AZD1222 COVID-19 vaccine. Regarding the study as a whole: Without day 14 samples, only post-peak T cell repertoires were studied. Increases in Spike-specific TCR breadth and depth were seen after two AZD1222 doses.

Material: peripheral blood, obtained on day 0 of AZD1222 vaccination. This clonotype was sampled from an adult in good health. This sequence joins TRBV24-1 and TRBJ2-5; D is tentatively TRBD1 or TRBD2 (5 bases each). The CDR3 nucleotides are TGTGCCACCAGTGCGGCTGGGGGAGAGACCCAGTACTTC. Protein product: CATSAAGGETQYF.